Below are 29 T cell receptor beta chains sequenced from a single sample in a study of molecular identifiers for immune sequencing clone quantification. TCRdb re-called the PCR reads through MiXCR, storing one row per CDR3 protein. The sample includes around 25,000 distinct CDR3 sequences, approximately 17% of them seen just once. Sequencing input: naive CD8+ T cells from blood, with Jurkat cell RNA spiked in. Subset of the sample: FACS-sorted CD8+CD4-CCR7+CD45RA+ naive T cells. These receptors all stem from a human donor in good health. Some libraries in this study had Jurkat cell RNA spiked in.

This clonotype appeared many times. This chain connects TRBV20-1 to TRBJ2-5, with TRBD2 matching 13 bases. The CDR3 extends over 15 amino acids. The germline V gene encodes CDR1 DFQATT and CDR2 SNEGSKA (reference sequence). Losses at the gene ends were 4 bases for V and 1 base for J; bases not matched to a gene: 3. CDR3 sequence (DNA): TGCAGTGCTACCGGACTAGCGGGAGTCCAAGAGACCCAGTACTTC. It codes for CSATGLAGVQETQYF.

In its sample, this clonotype ranks as medium-sized (0.01 to 0.1%). CDR3 sequence (DNA): TGCGCCAGCAGCCAATACAGGGGGAACGGGGAGCAGTACTTC. Translation: CASSQYRGNGEQYF. The chain recombines TRBV4-1 with TRBJ2-7, with TRBD1 identical over 8 bases. There are 14 residues in the CDR3. Germline V CDR1 and CDR2: MGHRA, YSYEKL. Germline trimming cut 2 bases from V and 7 bases from J; bases unmatched to any gene: 7.

Turning to this clonotype: A much more abundant neighbour one base away suggests this may be a read error. The V and J genes are TRBV12-3 or TRBV12-4 and TRBJ2-1, with 13 bases lining up with TRBD2. CDR3 length: 13 residues. CDR3 DNA sequence: TGTGCCCGCAGTGGGGGACTAGCGGGAGAGCAGTTCTTC. Amino acid sequence: CARSGGLAGEQFF.

This clonotype was found many times. The chain has TRBV5-6 and TRBJ2-7, with unresolved D. The germline V gene encodes CDR1 SGHDT and CDR2 YYEEEE. The CDR3 is 13 amino acids. Between the trimmed V and J ends, which lost 1 base and 2 bases, there was a span of 7 bases. CDR3 amino acids: CASSLWQAYEQYF. CDR3 nucleotide sequence: TGTGCCAGCAGCTTGTGGCAGGCCTACGAGCAGTACTTC.

This clonotype was detected once. A read error may explain this, as a much larger clone is one base away. This rearrangement joins TRBV9 to TRBJ2-1; D remains ambiguous. Germline V gene data show CDR1 as SGDLS and CDR2 as YYNGEE. The CDR3 loop spans 14 amino acids. CDR3 in amino acids: CASSGQDGPNGQFF. The CDR3 bases are TGTGCCAGCAGCGGGCAGGACGGACCGAATGGGCAGTTCTTC.

This clonotype was seen at least ten times. V and J are TRBV9 and TRBJ2-3, with 9 bases matching TRBD2. The CDR3 length is 16 residues. In germline, CDR1 is SGDLS, CDR2 YYNGEE. J was trimmed by 4 bases and V by 2 bases; bases with no gene match: 8. The CDR3 sequence: CASSVAGTSRADTQYF. The DNA for the CDR3 is TGTGCCAGCAGCGTTGCCGGGACTAGCAGGGCAGATACGCAGTATTTT.

This clonotype was detected ten times or more. V is TRBV14 and J is TRBJ2-3; tentative D call: TRBD2 (6 bases). With 1 base removed from V and 2 bases from J, the gap between germline ends came to 22 bases. CDR1 is SGHDN, CDR2 FVKESK, per germline. The CDR3 covers 19 residues. The CDR3 region is CASSQVSGTWGEDTDTQYF. In DNA, the CDR3 is TGTGCCAGCAGCCAAGTTTCAGGCACGTGGGGGGAAGACACAGATACGCAGTATTTT.

At least ten counts were recorded for this clonotype. V gene TRBV12-3 or TRBV12-4 combines with J gene TRBJ2-7, with 7 nucleotides matching TRBD1. The CDR3 is 18 amino acids. Unmatched junction bases numbered 16, after V lost 2 bases and J lost 3 bases. CDR3 in amino acids: CASSLKGRGRISNYEQYF. The CDR3 nucleotides are TGTGCCAGCAGTTTAAAAGGCAGGGGGAGAATAAGTAACTACGAGCAGTACTTC.

As concerns this clonotype: This clone may be a read error of a much larger clone one base away. The CDR3 end shows no conserved phenylalanine or tryptophan, and so a read error is likely. The rearrangement uses TRBV19 and TRBJ2-7, with 7 bases lining up with TRBD2. The CDR3 spans 14 residues. V was pared by 5 bases and J by 3 bases, with 7 bases of the junction left unmatched. Germline V CDR1 and CDR2: LNHDA, SQIVND (reference sequence). The CDR3 nucleotides read TGTGCCAGTAGTCCCGGACTAGTCTTCTACGAGCAGTACTCC. Translating it yields CASSPGLVFYEQYS.

Comment on this clonotype: A much larger clone differs by one base, so this may be a read error. The chain has TRBV11-2 and TRBJ2-7; unclear D gene. Germline values: CDR1 SGHAT, CDR2 FQNNGV. Trimming pared 5 bases from V and 7 bases from J, leaving 15 bases between. The CDR3 totals 13 residues. As DNA, the CDR3 is TGTGCCAGCAGCCCTGACGGGCAAAGAGAGCAGTACTTC. Its translation is CASSPDGQREQYF.

This clonotype was seen many times. This sequence joins TRBV4-3 and TRBJ2-2; tentatively, D is TRBD1 or TRBD2 (5 bases each). The CDR3 length is 16 residues. The germline CDR1 and CDR2 sequences are LGHNA and YSLEER. V lost 1 base, J lost 4 bases, and 13 bases lay in between. This chain's CDR3 is CASSQVSGTVTGELFF. The CDR3 region has the DNA TGCGCCAGCAGCCAAGTGTCTGGGACGGTCACCGGGGAGCTGTTTTTT.

In its sample, this clonotype ranks as medium-sized. J is TRBJ2-2 and V is TRBV6-6, with a weak D call TRBD1 (6 bases). V was pared by 4 bases and J by 2 bases, with 11 bases between. Germline CDR1 is MNHNY and CDR2 is SVGAGI (reference sequence). The CDR3 runs to 15 residues. The CDR3 is CASSWGQGNTGELFF. CDR3 sequence (DNA): TGTGCCAGCAGTTGGGGACAAGGAAACACCGGGGAGCTGTTTTTT.

Note on this clonotype: A much bigger clone sits one base away, suggesting this may be a read error. V gene TRBV12-3 or TRBV12-4 combines with J gene TRBJ2-1; TRBD1 matches at 10 bases. The CDR3 consists of 15 residues. The CDR3 DNA sequence: TGTGCCAGCAGCCCAAGGGACAGGGGCAACAATGAGCGGTTCTTC. Translating it yields CASSPRDRGNNERFF.

This clonotype was counted ten times or more. This chain joins TRBV9 and TRBJ2-5; unclear D gene. CDR1 is SGDLS, CDR2 YYNGEE, per germline. V lost 0 bases, J lost 1 base, and 7 bases lay in between. CDR3 length: 14 residues. The CDR3 DNA follows: TGTGCCAGCAGCGTAGACGCCAGCCAAGAGACCCAGTACTTC. It specifies CASSVDASQETQYF.

The chain recombines TRBV7-9 with TRBJ2-2; D is unclear. This CDR3 is 15 amino acids long. The germline V and J ends were trimmed by 0 bases and 5 bases, with 10 bases remaining between them. CDR1 is SEHNR and CDR2 is FQNEAQ in the germline V gene (reference sequence). Here the CDR3 reads CASSLAGFGTGELFF. CDR3 in DNA: TGTGCCAGCAGCTTAGCGGGGTTCGGGACCGGGGAGCTGTTTTTT.

Comment on this clonotype: A single base separates this from a much larger clone, so it may be a read error. This chain connects TRBV27 to TRBJ2-6, with D perhaps being TRBD1 or TRBD2 (5 bases each). Germline CDR1 is MNHEY and CDR2 is SMNVEV (reference sequence). The CDR3 covers 18 residues. CDR3 loop: CASSSTRQLTDGASVLTF. CDR3 nucleotide sequence: TGTGCCAGCAGTTCAACACGACAGTTGACGGACGGGGCCAGCGTCCTGACTTTC.

This clonotype was picked up many times. The V call is TRBV14, the J call TRBJ1-1, with 7 bases that match TRBD1. The germline V gene encodes CDR1 SGHDN and CDR2 FVKESK. Trimming removed 4 bases from V and 6 bases from J; junction bases left unmatched: 8. CDR3 size: 14 residues. The CDR3 DNA reads TGTGCCAGCAGCCTAACGACAGGGATCGCTGAAGCTTTCTTT. Its protein is CASSLTTGIAEAFF.

This clonotype was counted ten times or more. The V gene is TRBV6-1, the J gene TRBJ1-2; 8 nucleotides match TRBD1. From germline, CDR1 is MNHNS and CDR2 SASEGT. This CDR3 region has 18 residues. After removal of 3 bases from V and 1 base from J, the junction contained 13 bases not matched to a gene. The CDR3 region is CASSDRGQGILNNYGYTF. The CDR3 DNA reads as TGTGCCAGCAGTGACAGAGGACAGGGAATCCTCAATAACTATGGCTACACCTTC.

This clonotype was observed at least ten times. V and J are TRBV6-1 and TRBJ2-7; TRBD1 matches 8 bases. The CDR3 consists of 14 residues. Germline CDR1 is MNHNS and CDR2 is SASEGT. J was trimmed by 3 bases and V by 3 bases; bases with no gene match: 4. The CDR3 nucleotides read TGTGCCAGCAGTGACCGGACAGGGCGCTACGAGCAGTACTTC. It translates to CASSDRTGRYEQYF.

Details on this clonotype: A much larger clone sits a single nucleotide away, making a read error possible. The chain combines TRBV28 with TRBJ1-1; maybe TRBD1 (5 bases). CDR3 size: 15 residues. V lost 2 bases to trimming and J lost 4 bases, with 14 bases between them. The germline CDR1 and CDR2 sequences are MDHEN and SYDVKM. The CDR3 DNA sequence: TGTGCCAGCAGTTTAATTGGGGGGATGGGCACTGAAGCTTTCTTT. The encoded protein is CASSLIGGMGTEAFF.

Of note for this clonotype: This may come from a read error, since a much larger clone is one base off. Since the CDR3 does not end with the conserved phenylalanine or tryptophan, this likely comes from a read error. The chain uses TRBV11-2 and TRBJ2-5; 10 bases are a match to TRBD2. CDR3 size: 14 residues. Germline V gene sequence: CDR1 SGHAT, CDR2 FQNNGV. V gave up 6 bases and J gave up 5 bases; unmatched junction bases: 6. The CDR3 DNA is TGTGCCAGCAGGGCTCCAGCGGGGGGGGAGACCCAGTACATC. It specifies CASRAPAGGETQYI.

This chain uses TRBV10-2 with TRBJ2-6, with TRBD2 matching over 7 bases. V was clipped by 3 bases and J by 1 base; unmatched bases: 9. This CDR3 comprises 18 residues. Germline values: CDR1 WSHSY, CDR2 SAAADI. DNA for the CDR3: TGCGCCAGCAGTGATAGGTGGGGGGGTTTATCTGGGGCCAACGTCCTGACTTTC. It encodes CASSDRWGGLSGANVLTF.

This clonotype was recorded at least ten times. As DNA, the CDR3 is TGCAGTGCTTCTCTAGAAACCGGGGAGCTGTTTTTT. Encoded protein: CSASLETGELFF. The V and J genes are TRBV20-1 and TRBJ2-2; no reliable D call. In germline, CDR1 is DFQATT, CDR2 SNEGSKA (reference sequence). The CDR3 is made up of 12 amino acids. V was trimmed by 5 bases and J by 5 bases, leaving 9 bases between them.

This clonotype was recorded many times. This chain connects TRBV29-1 to TRBJ1-1; D is uncertain. V gave up 3 bases and J gave up 5 bases, with 4 bases separating them. Looked up from germline, CDR1 is SQVTM and CDR2 is ANQGSEA. The CDR3 runs 10 residues. The CDR3 spells CSVDPTEAFF. The CDR3 nucleotides read TGCAGCGTTGATCCGACTGAAGCTTTCTTT.

V usage is TRBV20-1 and J usage is TRBJ2-7; D call uncertain. Between the trimmed V and J ends, which lost 2 bases and 7 bases, there was a span of 21 bases. Germline CDR1 is DFQATT and CDR2 is SNEGSKA (reference sequence). The CDR3 contains 15 residues. The CDR3 protein is CSARRLVGMVGEQYF. CDR3 bases: TGCAGTGCTAGACGACTGGTGGGAATGGTCGGGGAGCAGTACTTC.

Many counts were recorded for this clonotype. V usage is TRBV2 and J usage is TRBJ2-2; D gene uncertain. Germline lookup yields CDR1 SNHLY and CDR2 FYNNEI. The CDR3 totals 13 residues. Trimming left V 3 bases short and J 2 bases short, with 4 bases between. In DNA form, the CDR3 reads TGTGCCAGCAGTGACCCTAACACCGGGGAGCTGTTTTTT. Translating it yields CASSDPNTGELFF.

This clonotype was detected ten times or more. The gene calls are TRBV20-1 and TRBJ2-7; perhaps D is TRBD1 or TRBD2 (5 bases each). Trimming removed 0 bases at V and 3 bases at J, with 9 bases between. Germline V gives CDR1 DFQATT, CDR2 SNEGSKA (reference sequence). The CDR3 has 13 amino acids. CDR3 sequence (DNA): TGCAGTGCTAGAGATTCAGGGAGCTACGAGCAGTACTTC. Residues: CSARDSGSYEQYF.

There are many counts of this clonotype. J is TRBJ2-7 and V is TRBV5-6; D possibly corresponds to TRBD1 (6 bases). V was trimmed by 5 bases and J by 3 bases, leaving 18 bases between them. The CDR3 spans 15 residues. CDR1 is SGHDT, CDR2 YYEEEE, per germline. This chain's CDR3 is CASSSTWGLGYEQYF. The CDR3 nucleotides are TGTGCCAGCAGTTCGACCTGGGGGCTAGGCTACGAGCAGTACTTC.

This clonotype was seen ten or more times. The chain links TRBV19 to TRBJ1-5, with D possibly TRBD1 on 5 matching bases. The germline V gene has CDR1 LNHDA and CDR2 SQIVND (reference sequence). The CDR3 totals 14 residues. Trimming took off 3 bases at V and 0 bases at J, with 6 bases between the two ends. In DNA form, the CDR3 reads TGTGCCAGTAGTATGGGGACTAGCAATCAGCCCCAGCATTTT. Translation gives CASSMGTSNQPQHF.